A selection of T cell receptor beta chains follows, all from one sample in a study of control samples from healthy donors and cancer patients. Profiling relied on immunoSEQ multiplex PCR, and the TCRdb table lists in-frame clones only, not all of them. The top ten hold roughly 2.5% of the sample, which has roughly 100,000 clones, roughly nine tenths seen once. Material for sequencing was blood. Source of these receptors: a young woman in good health. The conserved cysteine and the conserved F or W are not part of the CDR3 here. Size values are once, few and many counts, or a class for expanded clones, and some rows have none.

>.|TRBV5-4|TRBJ2-2
ASSLEGAGTGELF
>.|TRBV7-2|TRBJ2-2
ASSQKIRGPGELF
>.|TRBV27|TRBJ2-1
ASSLGDRTYNEQF
>once|TRBV19|TRBJ2-1
ASSIVGGIYNEQF
>.|TRBV6-2/TRBV6-3|TRBJ2-5
ASSYGQAIQETQY
>.|TRBV2|TRBJ1-5
ASSWTGENSNQPQH
>.|TRBV27|TRBJ1-5
ASSAWTGVNQPQH
>.|TRBV5-6|TRBJ1-4
ASSWGGTTNEKLF
>.|TRBV15|TRBJ1-3
ATSRDVRAGNTIY
>.|TRBV7-9|TRBJ2-3
ASSLTSSGQGRDTQY
>.|TRBV3-1/TRBV3-2|TRBJ1-2
ASSQGANGYT
>.|TRBV24-1|TRBJ1-2
ATRGTGGGGYT
>.|TRBV27|TRBJ2-1
ASSFRGTEQF
>.|TRBV6-1|TRBJ2-5
ASSEGETPPRGQY
>.|TRBV4-2|TRBJ2-7
ASSQEAGDAYEQY
>.|TRBV30|TRBJ1-1
AWSAGFRMEAF
>.|TRBV11-3|TRBJ2-4
ASSPMTGQIAKNIQY
>.|TRBV30|TRBJ1-2
AWGRDYGYT
>once|TRBV18|TRBJ2-3
ASSPTGKGTDTQY
>.|TRBV7-3|TRBJ2-5
ASSLTGGAETQY
>.|TRBV6-4|TRBJ2-6
ASSEGGAGANVLT
>once|TRBV9|TRBJ1-2
ASSVASEAGYT
>.|TRBV3-1/TRBV3-2|TRBJ2-7
ASSQTQGIYEQY
>.|TRBV25-1|TRBJ2-5
ASSVFLGTSGQETQY
>.|TRBV18|TRBJ1-4
ASSPAISGLGEKLF
>.|TRBV28|TRBJ1-5
ASSFNREGYSNQPQH
>.|TRBV6-4|TRBJ2-3
ASSPGTGDTDTQY
>once|TRBV7-7|TRBJ1-1
ASSLAKGTEAF
>.|TRBV19|TRBJ1-5
ASSIGIRGTGGNQPQH
>.|TRBV2|TRBJ1-1
ASSEESTLNTEAF
>.|TRBV24-1|TRBJ2-2
ATSELTSGSGELF
>.|TRBV19|TRBJ2-3
ASSKDRASTDTQY
>.|TRBV2|TRBJ1-5
ASSESWGNQPQH
>.|TRBV5-8|TRBJ1-1
ASSLEVGTGGNTEAF
>.|TRBV15|TRBJ1-6
ATSRVRAGANSPLH
>.|TRBV6-2/TRBV6-3|TRBJ2-3
ASSPTGTGADTQY
>once|TRBV12-5|TRBJ2-7
ASGLSAYEQY
>.|TRBV12-5|TRBJ1-3
ASGIFRGAAGNTIY
>.|TRBV28|TRBJ1-6
ASSPQGNYNSPLH
>.|TRBV27|TRBJ2-7
ASSPDSGAPLEQY
>.|TRBV5-1|TRBJ1-1
ASSSETGNTEAF
>.|TRBV12-3/TRBV12-4|TRBJ2-7
ASSLARYSEQY
>.|TRBV10-1|TRBJ2-3
ASSDIAGAGTDTQY
>.|TRBV7-2|TRBJ2-7
ASSRGTQDEQY
>once|TRBV6-2/TRBV6-3|TRBJ2-2
ASSGPTATGELF
>.|TRBV15|TRBJ1-2
ATSRAGDYGYT
>.|TRBV12-5|TRBJ1-4
ASGRVGTGLIEKLF
>.|TRBV5-6|TRBJ1-1
ASSSPRTGHRGIEAF